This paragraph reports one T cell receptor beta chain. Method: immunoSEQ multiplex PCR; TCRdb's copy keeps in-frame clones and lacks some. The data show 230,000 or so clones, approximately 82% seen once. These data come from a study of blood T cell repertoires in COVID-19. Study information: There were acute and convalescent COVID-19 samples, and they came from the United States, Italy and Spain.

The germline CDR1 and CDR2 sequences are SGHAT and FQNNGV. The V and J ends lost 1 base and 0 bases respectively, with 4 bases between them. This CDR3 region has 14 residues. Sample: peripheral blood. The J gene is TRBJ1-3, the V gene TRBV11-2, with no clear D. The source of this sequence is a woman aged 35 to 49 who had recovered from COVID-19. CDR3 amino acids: CASSLAVSGNTIYF. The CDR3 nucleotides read TGTGCCAGCAGCTTAGCAGTCTCTGGAAACACCATATATTTT. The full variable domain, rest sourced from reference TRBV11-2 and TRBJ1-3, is EAGVAQSPRYKIIEKRQSVAFWCNPISGHATLYWYQQILGQGPKLLIQFQNNGVVDDSQLPKDRFSAERLKGVDSTLKIQPAKLEDSAVYLCASSLAVSGNTIYFGEGSWLTVV.